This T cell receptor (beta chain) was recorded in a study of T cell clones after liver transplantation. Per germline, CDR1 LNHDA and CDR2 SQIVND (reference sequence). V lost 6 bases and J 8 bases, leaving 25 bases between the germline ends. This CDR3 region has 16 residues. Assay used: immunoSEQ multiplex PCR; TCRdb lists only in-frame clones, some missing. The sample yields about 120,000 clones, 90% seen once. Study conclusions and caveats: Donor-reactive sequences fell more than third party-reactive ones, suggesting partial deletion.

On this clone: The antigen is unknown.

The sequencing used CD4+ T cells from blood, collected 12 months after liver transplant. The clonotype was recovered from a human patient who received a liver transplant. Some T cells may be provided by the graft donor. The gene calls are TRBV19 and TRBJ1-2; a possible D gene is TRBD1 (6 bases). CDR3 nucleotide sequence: TGTGCCAGTAGCCTCCTCCAAAAATGGGGGCTAGAGGGCTACACCTTC. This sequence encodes CASSLLQKWGLEGYTF.